This TCR beta chain is drawn from a study of shared clonotypes between healthy human individuals. TCRdb's table, derived via immunoSEQ multiplex PCR, lists solely in-frame clones and lacks some. In the table there are about 1.5 million clones, roughly 98% of which are singletons. CDR3 length: 14 residues. Germline CDR1 and CDR2: SNHLY and FYNNEI. V lost 5 bases and J lost 0, with 9 bases in between. None of the donors, who were healthy HIV-negative adults, had recently had acute infections or vaccinations. Study results and caveats: Memory subsets had estimated richness that was generally smaller than that of naive subsets.

In the case of this clone: Antigen: not known.

The genes are TRBV2 and TRBJ2-3; no definite D call. This receptor was obtained from a man aged 30 to 45 in good health. Input material: naive CD4+ T cells sorted from blood. Subset: CD45RA+ positively selected. The CDR3 DNA reads TGTGCCAGCAGTCGTGGCGGTAGCACAGATACGCAGTATTTT. Amino acids: CASSRGGSTDTQYF.